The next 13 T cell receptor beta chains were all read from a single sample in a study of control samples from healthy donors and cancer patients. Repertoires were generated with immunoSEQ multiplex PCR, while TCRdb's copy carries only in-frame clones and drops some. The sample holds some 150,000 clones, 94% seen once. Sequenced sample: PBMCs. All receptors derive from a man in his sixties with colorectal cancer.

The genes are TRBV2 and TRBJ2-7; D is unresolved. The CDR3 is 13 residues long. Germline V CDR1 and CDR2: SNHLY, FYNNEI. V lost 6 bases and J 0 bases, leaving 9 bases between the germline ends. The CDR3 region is CASSEPFSYEQYF. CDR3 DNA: TGTGCCAGCAGCGAACCTTTCTCCTACGAGCAGTACTTC.

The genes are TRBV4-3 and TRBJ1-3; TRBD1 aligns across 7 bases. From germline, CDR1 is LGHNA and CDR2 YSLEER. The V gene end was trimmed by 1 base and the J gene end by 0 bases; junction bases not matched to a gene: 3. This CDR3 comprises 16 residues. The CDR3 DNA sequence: TGCGCCAGCAGCCAAGGGACAGGACCCTCTGGAAACACCATATATTTT. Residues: CASSQGTGPSGNTIYF.

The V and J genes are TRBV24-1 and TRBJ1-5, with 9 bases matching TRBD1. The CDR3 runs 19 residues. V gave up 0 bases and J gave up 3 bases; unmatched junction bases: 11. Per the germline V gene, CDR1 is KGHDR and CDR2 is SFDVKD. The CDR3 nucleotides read TGTGCCACCAGTGATTTGTCGGTAAAGCGGGACAGGGTCAATCAGCCCCAGCATTTT. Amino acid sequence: CATSDLSVKRDRVNQPQHF.

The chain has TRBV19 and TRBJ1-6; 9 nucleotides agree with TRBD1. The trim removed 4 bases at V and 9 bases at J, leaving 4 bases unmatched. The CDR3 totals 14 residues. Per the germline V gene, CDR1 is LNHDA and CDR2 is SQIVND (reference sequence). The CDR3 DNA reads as TGTGCCAGTAGTAGGGGACAGGGTTTTTCACCCCTCCACTTT. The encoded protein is CASSRGQGFSPLHF. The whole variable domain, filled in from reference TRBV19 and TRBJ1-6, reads DGGITQSPKYLFRKEGQNVTLSCEQNLNHDAMYWYRQDPGQGLRLIYYSQIVNDFQKGDIAEGYSVSREKKESFPLTVTSAQKNPTAFYLCASSRGQGFSPLHFGNGTRLTVT.

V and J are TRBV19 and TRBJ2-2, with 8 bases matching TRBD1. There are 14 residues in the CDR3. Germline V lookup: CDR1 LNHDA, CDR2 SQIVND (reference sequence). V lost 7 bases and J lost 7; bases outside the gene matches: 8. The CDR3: CASKTTGANGELFF. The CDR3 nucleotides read TGTGCCAGTAAGACGACAGGGGCGAACGGGGAGCTGTTTTTT. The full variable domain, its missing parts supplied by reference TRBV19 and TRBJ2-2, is DGGITQSPKYLFRKEGQNVTLSCEQNLNHDAMYWYRQDPGQGLRLIYYSQIVNDFQKGDIAEGYSVSREKKESFPLTVTSAQKNPTAFYLCASKTTGANGELFFGEGSRLTVL.

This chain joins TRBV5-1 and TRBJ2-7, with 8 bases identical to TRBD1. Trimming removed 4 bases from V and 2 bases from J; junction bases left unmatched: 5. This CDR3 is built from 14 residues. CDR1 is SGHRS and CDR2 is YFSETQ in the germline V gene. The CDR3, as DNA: TGCGCCAGCAGCATCGGGACAGGCCCCTACGAGCAGTACTTC. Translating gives CASSIGTGPYEQYF. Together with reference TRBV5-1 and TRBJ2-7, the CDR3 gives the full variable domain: KAGVTQTPRYLIKTRGQQVTLSCSPISGHRSVSWYQQTPGQGLQFLFEYFSETQRNKGNFPGRFSGRQFSNSRSEMNVSTLELGDSALYLCASSIGTGPYEQYFGPGTRLTVT.

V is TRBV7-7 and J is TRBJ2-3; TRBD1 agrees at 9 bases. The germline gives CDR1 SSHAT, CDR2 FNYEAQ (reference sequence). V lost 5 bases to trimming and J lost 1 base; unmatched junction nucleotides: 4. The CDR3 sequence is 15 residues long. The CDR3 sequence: CASSLDRGGTDTQYF. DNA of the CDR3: TGTGCCAGCAGCCTGGACAGGGGAGGCACAGATACGCAGTATTTT.

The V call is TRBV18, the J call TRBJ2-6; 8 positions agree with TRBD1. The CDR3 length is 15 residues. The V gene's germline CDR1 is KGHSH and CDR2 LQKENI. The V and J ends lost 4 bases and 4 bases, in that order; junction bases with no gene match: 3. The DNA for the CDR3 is TGTGCCAGCTCACAACAGGGGGAAGGGGCCAACGTCCTGACTTTC. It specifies CASSQQGEGANVLTF.

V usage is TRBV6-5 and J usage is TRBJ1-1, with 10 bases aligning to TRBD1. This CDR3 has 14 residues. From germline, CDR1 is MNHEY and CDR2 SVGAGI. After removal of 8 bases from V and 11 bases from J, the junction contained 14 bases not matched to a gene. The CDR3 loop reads CASPDRGHGFGAFF. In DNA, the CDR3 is TGTGCCAGCCCCGACAGGGGGCATGGTTTTGGTGCTTTCTTT.

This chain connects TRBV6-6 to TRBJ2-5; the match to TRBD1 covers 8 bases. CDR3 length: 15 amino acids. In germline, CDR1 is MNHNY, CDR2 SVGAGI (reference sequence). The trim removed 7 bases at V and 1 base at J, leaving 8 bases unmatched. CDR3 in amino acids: CASTATTGAQETQYF. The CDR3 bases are TGTGCCAGCACCGCTACGACAGGGGCCCAAGAGACCCAGTACTTC.

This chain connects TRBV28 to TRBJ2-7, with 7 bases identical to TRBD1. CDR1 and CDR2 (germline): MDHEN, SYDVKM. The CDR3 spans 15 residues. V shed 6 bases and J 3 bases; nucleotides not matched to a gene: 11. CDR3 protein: CASSTPTGSFYEQYF. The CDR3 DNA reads TGTGCCAGCAGCACCCCGACAGGGAGTTTCTACGAGCAGTACTTC.

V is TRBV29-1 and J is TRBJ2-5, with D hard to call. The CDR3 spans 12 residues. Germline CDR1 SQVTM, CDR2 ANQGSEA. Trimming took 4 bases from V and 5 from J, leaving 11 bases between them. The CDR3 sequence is CSVGAREETQYF. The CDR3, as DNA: TGCAGCGTTGGTGCTAGAGAGGAGACCCAGTACTTC.

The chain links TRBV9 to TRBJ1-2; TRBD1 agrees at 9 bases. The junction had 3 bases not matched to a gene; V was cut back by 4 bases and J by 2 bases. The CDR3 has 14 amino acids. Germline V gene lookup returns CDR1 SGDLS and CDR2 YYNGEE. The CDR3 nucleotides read TGTGCCAGCAGCCCAGGGACAGGGAACTATGGCTACACCTTC. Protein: CASSPGTGNYGYTF.